This T cell receptor (beta chain) derives from a study of blood T cells in healthy people across ages. Study in general: About one barcoded beta molecule was captured per two T cells (by template switching).

With a J-beta primer mix and a sample-barcoded 5' primer, a second PCR ran about 7 to 12 cycles. Researchers report that each sample yielded at least 2.5 million CDR3-containing paired-end reads. TCRdb reprocessed the 5' RACE reads with MiXCR, giving one entry per CDR3 protein. The table has around 850,000 distinct CDR3 sequences, 35% to 40% seen once. This clonotype was observed a few times. At one end the junction does not follow the germline gene, possibly because of a read error. Germline V gene sequence: CDR1 LGHNA, CDR2 YSLEER. The CDR3 totals 16 residues. The sequence derives from a man aged 18 to 30 in good health. The chain joins TRBV4-3 to TRBJ2-1; the D gene is possibly TRBD1 (6 bases). Sequencing was carried out using blood. CDR3 sequence: CASSQVITGNYSEQFF. As DNA, the CDR3 is TGCGCCAGCAGCCAAGTAATTACAGGGAACTACAGTGAGCAGTTCTTC.